The rows below give T cell receptor beta chains drawn from one sample of a study of synovial regulatory T cells in juvenile arthritis. The assay was immunoSEQ multiplex PCR, and TCRdb's table has in-frame clones only and misses some. This sample's clone table lists approximately 6,400 clones. The sample consisted of Treg cells from blood. Every receptor here comes from a donor younger than 30 with juvenile idiopathic arthritis. Each CDR3 is given with its conserved first and last residue. The order of the fields is J gene, clone size, V gene, CDR3 protein. Only part of the rows carry a size: once, few, many, or a class if the clone is expanded.

j_call: TRBJ1-2; clone_size: NA; v_call: TRBV2; cdr3_aa: CARSWGDYGYTF
j_call: TRBJ2-7; clone_size: NA; v_call: TRBV5-1; cdr3_aa: CASSSRDSYEQYF
j_call: TRBJ1-1; clone_size: NA; v_call: TRBV5-1; cdr3_aa: CASRRPKITGDTEAFF
j_call: TRBJ1-1; clone_size: NA; v_call: TRBV5-6; cdr3_aa: CASSSTGVGTEAFF
j_call: TRBJ1-1; clone_size: NA; v_call: TRBV29-1; cdr3_aa: CSVEVGRSTEAFF
j_call: TRBJ1-5; clone_size: NA; v_call: TRBV19; cdr3_aa: CASTDGGGLGNQPQHF
j_call: TRBJ2-1; clone_size: NA; v_call: TRBV7-9; cdr3_aa: CASSLAFIAGTEQFF
j_call: TRBJ2-1; clone_size: NA; v_call: TRBV5-1; cdr3_aa: CASSFPGRENEQFF
j_call: TRBJ2-5; clone_size: NA; v_call: TRBV5-1; cdr3_aa: CASSALRETQYF
j_call: TRBJ1-2; clone_size: NA; v_call: TRBV27; cdr3_aa: CARSGPSSNYGYTF
j_call: TRBJ2-7; clone_size: NA; v_call: TRBV2; cdr3_aa: CASSPLAGVSYEQYF
j_call: TRBJ2-7; clone_size: NA; v_call: TRBV2; cdr3_aa: CASRGQGGLVTEQYF
j_call: TRBJ1-2; clone_size: NA; v_call: TRBV29-1; cdr3_aa: CSVVSMGASGYTF
j_call: TRBJ2-1; clone_size: NA; v_call: TRBV18; cdr3_aa: CASSPPAGNEQFF
j_call: TRBJ2-7; clone_size: medium-sized; v_call: TRBV5-4; cdr3_aa: CASSYPGVYEQYF
j_call: TRBJ2-5; clone_size: NA; v_call: TRBV2; cdr3_aa: CASARGRETQYF
j_call: TRBJ2-6; clone_size: NA; v_call: TRBV18; cdr3_aa: CASSSRAAGANVLTF
j_call: TRBJ1-1; clone_size: NA; v_call: TRBV11-2; cdr3_aa: CASSLAVSTEAFF
j_call: TRBJ2-1; clone_size: NA; v_call: TRBV5-6; cdr3_aa: CASSAIDRGLSNEQFF
j_call: TRBJ2-2; clone_size: NA; v_call: TRBV4-2; cdr3_aa: CASSQESGRPGELFF
j_call: TRBJ1-4; clone_size: NA; v_call: TRBV5-6; cdr3_aa: CASSLRQGSGKLFF
j_call: TRBJ1-1; clone_size: NA; v_call: TRBV9; cdr3_aa: CASSVTAVFGPEAFF
j_call: TRBJ1-2; clone_size: NA; v_call: TRBV5-6; cdr3_aa: CASSLENYGYTF
j_call: TRBJ2-1; clone_size: NA; v_call: TRBV28; cdr3_aa: CASSLGPRQGGHYEQFF
j_call: TRBJ1-1; clone_size: medium-sized; v_call: TRBV28; cdr3_aa: CSAGWTEAFF
j_call: TRBJ1-2; clone_size: NA; v_call: TRBV2; cdr3_aa: CASRGQSNGYTF
j_call: TRBJ1-4; clone_size: NA; v_call: TRBV19; cdr3_aa: CASSIVAGHYEKLFF
j_call: TRBJ2-7; clone_size: NA; v_call: TRBV10-3; cdr3_aa: CAISEPTGRVDYEQYF
j_call: TRBJ2-3; clone_size: NA; v_call: TRBV2; cdr3_aa: CASSEVSGLGGTQYF
j_call: TRBJ1-5; clone_size: NA; v_call: TRBV6-6; cdr3_aa: CASSLTLGGSNQPQHF
j_call: TRBJ2-2; clone_size: NA; v_call: TRBV7-9; cdr3_aa: CASSPRRTVNTGELFF
j_call: TRBJ1-1; clone_size: NA; v_call: TRBV29-1; cdr3_aa: CSVGNPVFYPRDRTEAFF
j_call: TRBJ2-6; clone_size: NA; v_call: TRBV28; cdr3_aa: CAVQRRANVLTF
j_call: TRBJ1-1; clone_size: NA; v_call: TRBV28; cdr3_aa: CASRPGQGVMNTEAFF
j_call: TRBJ2-5; clone_size: NA; v_call: TRBV5-4; cdr3_aa: CASSLVWRDQETQYF
j_call: TRBJ2-1; clone_size: NA; v_call: TRBV6-1; cdr3_aa: CASSGVAGGREQFF
j_call: TRBJ1-1; clone_size: NA; v_call: TRBV7-8; cdr3_aa: CASSLFPGMNTEAFF
j_call: TRBJ2-5; clone_size: NA; v_call: TRBV18; cdr3_aa: CASSLGILQETQYF
j_call: TRBJ2-3; clone_size: NA; v_call: TRBV4-2; cdr3_aa: CASSQGPGDTQYF
j_call: TRBJ1-3; clone_size: NA; v_call: TRBV6-5; cdr3_aa: CASRVQGSSGNTIYF
j_call: TRBJ2-1; clone_size: NA; v_call: TRBV5-4; cdr3_aa: CASSLSPTSGRALGRNEQFF
j_call: TRBJ1-1; clone_size: NA; v_call: TRBV6-1; cdr3_aa: CASSPIGTEAFF